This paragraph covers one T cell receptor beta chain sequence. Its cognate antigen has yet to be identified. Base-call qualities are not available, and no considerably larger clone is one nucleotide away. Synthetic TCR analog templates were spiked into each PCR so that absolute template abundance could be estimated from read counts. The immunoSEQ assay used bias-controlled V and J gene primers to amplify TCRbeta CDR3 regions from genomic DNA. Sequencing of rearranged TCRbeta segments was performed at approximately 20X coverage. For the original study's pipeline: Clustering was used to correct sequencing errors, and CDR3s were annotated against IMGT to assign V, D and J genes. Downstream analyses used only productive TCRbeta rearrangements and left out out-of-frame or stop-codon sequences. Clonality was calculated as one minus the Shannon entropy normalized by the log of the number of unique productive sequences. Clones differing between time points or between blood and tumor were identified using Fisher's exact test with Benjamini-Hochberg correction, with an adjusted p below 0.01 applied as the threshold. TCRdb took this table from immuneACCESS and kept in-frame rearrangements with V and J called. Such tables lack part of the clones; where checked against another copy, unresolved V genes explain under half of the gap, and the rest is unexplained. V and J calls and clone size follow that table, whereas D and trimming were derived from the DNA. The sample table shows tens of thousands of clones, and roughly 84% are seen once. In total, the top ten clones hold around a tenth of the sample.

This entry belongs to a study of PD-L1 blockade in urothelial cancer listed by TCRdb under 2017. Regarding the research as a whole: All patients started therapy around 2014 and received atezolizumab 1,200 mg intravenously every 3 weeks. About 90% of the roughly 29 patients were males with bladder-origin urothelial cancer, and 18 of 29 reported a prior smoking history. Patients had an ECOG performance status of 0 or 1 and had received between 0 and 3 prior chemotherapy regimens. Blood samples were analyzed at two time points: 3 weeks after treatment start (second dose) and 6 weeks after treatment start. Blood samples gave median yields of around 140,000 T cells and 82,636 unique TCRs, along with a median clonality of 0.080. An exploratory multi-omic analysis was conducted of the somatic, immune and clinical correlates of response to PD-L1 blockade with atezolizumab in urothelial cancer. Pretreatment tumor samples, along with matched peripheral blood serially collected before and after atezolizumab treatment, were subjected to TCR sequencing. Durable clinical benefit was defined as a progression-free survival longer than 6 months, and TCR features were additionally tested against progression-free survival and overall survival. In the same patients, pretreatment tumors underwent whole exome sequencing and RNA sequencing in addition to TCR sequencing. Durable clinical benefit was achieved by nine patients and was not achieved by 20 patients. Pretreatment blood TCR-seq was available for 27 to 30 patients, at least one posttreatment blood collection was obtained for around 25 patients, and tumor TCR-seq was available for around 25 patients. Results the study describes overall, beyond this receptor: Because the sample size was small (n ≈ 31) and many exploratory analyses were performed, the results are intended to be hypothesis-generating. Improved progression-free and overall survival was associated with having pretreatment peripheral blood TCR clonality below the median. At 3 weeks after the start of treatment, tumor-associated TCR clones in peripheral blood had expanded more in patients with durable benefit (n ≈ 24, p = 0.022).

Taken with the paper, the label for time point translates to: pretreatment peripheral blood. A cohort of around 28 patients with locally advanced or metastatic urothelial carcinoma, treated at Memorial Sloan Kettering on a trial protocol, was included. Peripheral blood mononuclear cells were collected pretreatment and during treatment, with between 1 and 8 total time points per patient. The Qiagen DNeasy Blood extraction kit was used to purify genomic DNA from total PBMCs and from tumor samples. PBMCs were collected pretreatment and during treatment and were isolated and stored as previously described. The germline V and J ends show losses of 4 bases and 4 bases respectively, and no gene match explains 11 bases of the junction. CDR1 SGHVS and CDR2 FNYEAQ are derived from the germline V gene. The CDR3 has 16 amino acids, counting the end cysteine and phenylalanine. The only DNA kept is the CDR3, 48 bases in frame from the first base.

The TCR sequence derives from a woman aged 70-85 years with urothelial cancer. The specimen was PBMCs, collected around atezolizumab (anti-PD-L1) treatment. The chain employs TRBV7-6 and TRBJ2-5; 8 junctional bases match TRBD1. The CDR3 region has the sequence CASSSITDRGRETQYF. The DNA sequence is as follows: TGTGCCAGCAGCTCCATAACTGACAGGGGCCGAGAGACCCAGTACTTC.